Here is one T cell receptor beta chain with its context. Its recognized antigen is unknown. No quality values exist for individual bases; no much larger clone is one base distant. Preparation of the library involved the immunoSEQ multiplex PCR assay. TCRdb limited this immuneACCESS table to in-frame rearrangements with V and J called. A share of clones is missing; checked studies link under half to unresolved V genes, and the rest is unexplained. A total of 45,000 to 65,000 clones appear in this sample, around 90% of them only once. Of the sample, about 3.8% falls within the top ten clones. The record originates from a study of T cell changes during pregnancy in multiple sclerosis (dated by TCRdb to about 2019). The study in broad terms: The study examined how the T cell repertoire changed over the course of pregnancy in women with multiple sclerosis.

V is reduced by 6 bases and J by 3 bases, leaving a spacing of 11 bases between them. The CDR3 runs 14 residues from the cysteine to the phenylalanine. Left in the record is the CDR3 DNA by itself, 42 bases read in frame from the first base. The germline V gene provides CDR1 SNHLY and CDR2 FYNNEI. Material: peripheral blood, obtained after pregnancy. The V and J genes are TRBV2 and TRBJ1-4, with TRBD1 perhaps the D gene, on 6 matching bases. The receptor was derived from a female donor in good health, enrolled as a control in a pregnancy study. The nucleotide sequence reads TGTGCCAGCAGACAGGGTCCATCTAATGAAAAACTGTTTTTT. Its protein reads: CASRQGPSNEKLFF.